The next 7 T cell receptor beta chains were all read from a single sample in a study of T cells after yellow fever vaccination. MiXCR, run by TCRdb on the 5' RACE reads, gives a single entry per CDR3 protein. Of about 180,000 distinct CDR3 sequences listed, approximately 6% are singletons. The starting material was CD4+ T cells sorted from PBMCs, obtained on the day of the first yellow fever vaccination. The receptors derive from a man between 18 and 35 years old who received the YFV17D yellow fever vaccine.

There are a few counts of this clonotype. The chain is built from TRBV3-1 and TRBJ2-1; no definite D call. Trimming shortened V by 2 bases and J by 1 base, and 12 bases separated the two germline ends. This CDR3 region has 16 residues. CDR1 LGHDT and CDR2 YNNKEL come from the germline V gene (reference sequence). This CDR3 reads CASSQSVLQSYNEQFF. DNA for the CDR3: TGTGCCAGCAGCCAATCCGTCCTTCAGTCCTACAATGAGCAGTTCTTC.

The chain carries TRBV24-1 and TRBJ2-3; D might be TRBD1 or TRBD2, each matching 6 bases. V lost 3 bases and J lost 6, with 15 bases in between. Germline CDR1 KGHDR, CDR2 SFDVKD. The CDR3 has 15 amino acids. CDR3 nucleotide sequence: TGTGCCACCAGTGATCCGCCGGGGGCCGGGGATACGCAGTATTTT. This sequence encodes CATSDPPGAGDTQYF.

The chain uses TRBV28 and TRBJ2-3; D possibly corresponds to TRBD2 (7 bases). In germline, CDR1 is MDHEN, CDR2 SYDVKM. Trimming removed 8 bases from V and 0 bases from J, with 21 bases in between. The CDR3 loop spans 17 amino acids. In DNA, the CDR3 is TGTGCCAGCTTCGAGGGGGGGCCAGGGACTAGCACAGATACGCAGTATTTT. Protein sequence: CASFEGGPGTSTDTQYF.

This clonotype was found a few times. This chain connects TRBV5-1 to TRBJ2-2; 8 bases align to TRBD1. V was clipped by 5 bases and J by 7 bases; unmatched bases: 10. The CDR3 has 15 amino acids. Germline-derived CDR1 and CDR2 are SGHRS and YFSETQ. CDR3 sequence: CASRPMTGVDGELFF. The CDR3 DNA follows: TGCGCCAGCAGACCAATGACAGGGGTGGACGGGGAGCTGTTTTTT.

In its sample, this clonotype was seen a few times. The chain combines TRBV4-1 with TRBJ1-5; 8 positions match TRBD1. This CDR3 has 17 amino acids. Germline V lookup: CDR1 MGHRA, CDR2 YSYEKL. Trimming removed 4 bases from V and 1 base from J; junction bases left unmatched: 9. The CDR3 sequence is CASSPNPGQGSNQPQHF. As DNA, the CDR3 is TGCGCCAGCAGCCCGAATCCAGGACAGGGCAGCAATCAGCCCCAGCATTTT.

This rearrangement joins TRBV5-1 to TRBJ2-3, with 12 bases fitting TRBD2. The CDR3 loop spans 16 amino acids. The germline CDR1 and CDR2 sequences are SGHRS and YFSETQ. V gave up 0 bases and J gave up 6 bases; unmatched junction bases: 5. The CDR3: CASSLASGGATDTQYF. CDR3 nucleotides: TGCGCCAGCAGCTTGGCTAGCGGGGGGGCCACGGATACGCAGTATTTT.

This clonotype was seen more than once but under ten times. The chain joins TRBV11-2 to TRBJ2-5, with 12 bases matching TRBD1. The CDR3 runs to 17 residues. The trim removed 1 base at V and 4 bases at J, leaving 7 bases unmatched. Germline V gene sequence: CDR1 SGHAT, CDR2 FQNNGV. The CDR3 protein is CASSLGAGQGAGETQYF. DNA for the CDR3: TGTGCCAGCAGCTTAGGGGCGGGACAGGGGGCGGGAGAGACCCAGTACTTC.